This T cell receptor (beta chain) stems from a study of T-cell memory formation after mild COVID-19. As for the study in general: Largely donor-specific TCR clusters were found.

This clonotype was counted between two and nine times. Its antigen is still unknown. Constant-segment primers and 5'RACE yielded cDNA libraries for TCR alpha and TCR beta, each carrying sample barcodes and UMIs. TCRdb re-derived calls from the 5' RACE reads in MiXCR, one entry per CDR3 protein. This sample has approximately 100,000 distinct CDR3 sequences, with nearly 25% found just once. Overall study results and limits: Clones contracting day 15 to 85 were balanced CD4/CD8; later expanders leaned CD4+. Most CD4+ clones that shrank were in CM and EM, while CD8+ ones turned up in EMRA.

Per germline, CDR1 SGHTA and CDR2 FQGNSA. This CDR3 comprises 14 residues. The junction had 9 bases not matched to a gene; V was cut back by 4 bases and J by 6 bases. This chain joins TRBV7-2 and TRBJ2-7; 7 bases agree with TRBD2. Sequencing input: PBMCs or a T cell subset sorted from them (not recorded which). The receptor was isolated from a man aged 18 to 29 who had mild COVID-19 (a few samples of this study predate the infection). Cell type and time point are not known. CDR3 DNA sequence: TGTGCCAGCAGCTCCTTCCCTGGGGGGGGCGAGCAGTACTTC. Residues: CASSSFPGGGEQYF.